This T cell receptor (beta chain) was documented in a study of Tregs in tolerant kidney transplant recipients. Study-level results: Activated donor B cell expansion appeared to reveal the most relevant donor-specific TCRbeta repertoire. Few patients were studied, so findings need validation in larger groups.

Points on this clone: What it recognizes is unknown.

Unstimulated regulatory T cells (CD4+CD25+CD127-), CD4+CD25- non-regulatory cells, CD4 and CD8 cells were FACS-sorted from thawed PBMCs. Assay used: immunoSEQ multiplex PCR; TCRdb lists only in-frame clones, some missing. This sample carries some 65,000 clones, around 84% of them seen once, and the ten largest clones take about 4%. Per the germline V gene, CDR1 is SGDLS and CDR2 is YYNGEE. This CDR3 region has 17 residues. Trimming removed 4 bases from V and 0 bases from J; junction bases left unmatched: 7. This chain joins TRBV9 and TRBJ2-3, with 11 bases fitting TRBD2. The TCR sequence derives from a human donor in good health. The sample comprised CD4+ T cells from blood. Here the CDR3 reads CASSPPTSGGSTDTQYF. The CDR3 DNA reads as TGTGCCAGCAGCCCGCCCACTAGCGGGGGTAGCACAGATACGCAGTATTTT.